This T cell receptor beta chain was recovered during a study of cytomegalovirus exposure and HLA in healthy donors. This PCR relied on a set of 60 Vbeta primers and 13 Jbeta primers. Source study methods: Around 10 million shared chains were among approximately 87 million unique TCR beta chains counted in a later analysis. TCRdb's table, derived via immunoSEQ multiplex PCR, lists solely in-frame clones and lacks some. The V and J calls and clone size were taken over from that table, and D and trimming were inferred from the DNA. The sample has over 150,000 clones; over 70% are singletons. CDR1 and CDR2 from the germline V gene are LGHNT and FRNRAP. V lost 7 bases to trimming and J lost 6 bases; unmatched junction nucleotides: 10. This CDR3 is built from 15 residues.

The receptor comes from a man under 40 in good health and CMV-seropositive. V usage is TRBV12-5 and J usage is TRBJ1-5; 9 bases agree with TRBD1. Source material: PBMCs. The CDR3 region is CASALTGGLGQPQHF. CDR3 bases: TGTGCTAGTGCCCTGACAGGGGGGCTGGGTCAGCCCCAGCATTTT.